Listed below are T cell receptor beta chains from one sample, sequenced in a study of blood T cell repertoires in COVID-19. The data were produced by immunoSEQ multiplex PCR, yet TCRdb's version contains in-frame clones alone and is incomplete. The sample consists of 290,000 or so clones, more than 85% of them appearing once. The sample was peripheral blood. The source of these receptors is a man aged 70-80 years with acute or convalescent COVID-19. Both conserved end residues are part of each CDR3. The order of the fields is CDR3 length, J gene, clone size, D gene, V gene, CDR3 protein, CDR3 DNA. The D gene is left open where the match is weak. Not every row has a clone size; where given, it reads once, few, many or a size class.

length: 14
J: TRBJ2-1
size: NA
D: NA
V: TRBV9
CDR3: CASSVGPTREEQFF
DNA: TGTGCCAGCAGCGTAGGCCCCACTCGGGAAGAGCAGTTCTTC

length: 15
J: TRBJ2-3
size: NA
D: TRBD2
V: TRBV5-1
CDR3: CASRAGTSGSHTQYF
DNA: TGCGCCAGCAGGGCCGGGACTAGCGGGTCTCATACGCAGTATTTT

length: 14
J: TRBJ2-2
size: few
D: NA
V: TRBV6-2/TRBV6-3
CDR3: CASSYSRGFGELFF
DNA: TGTGCCAGCAGTTACTCGAGAGGTTTCGGGGAGCTGTTTTTT

length: 14
J: TRBJ1-4
size: NA
D: TRBD1
V: TRBV28
CDR3: CASSIDRGGEKLFF
DNA: TGTGCCAGCAGCATTGACAGGGGAGGTGAAAAACTGTTTTTT

length: 16
J: TRBJ1-3
size: NA
D: NA
V: TRBV18
CDR3: CASSPRPGTNGNTIYF
DNA: TGTGCCAGCTCACCACGTCCGGGGACAAACGGAAACACCATATATTTT

length: 15
J: TRBJ2-7
size: NA
D: TRBD1
V: TRBV5-4
CDR3: CASSGGGDRGYEQYF
DNA: TGTGCCAGCAGCGGTGGCGGGGACAGGGGTTACGAGCAGTACTTC

length: 14
J: TRBJ1-2
size: few
D: NA
V: TRBV19
CDR3: CASRGLGANYGYTF
DNA: TGTGCCAGTAGGGGGTTAGGGGCTAACTATGGCTACACCTTC

length: 14
J: TRBJ1-1
size: NA
D: NA
V: TRBV6-5
CDR3: CASSQDSSGTEAFF
DNA: TGTGCCAGCAGTCAGGACAGTTCGGGCACTGAAGCTTTCTTT

length: 14
J: TRBJ1-2
size: NA
D: TRBD1
V: TRBV2
CDR3: CASSVRPGQGGYTF
DNA: TGTGCCAGCAGTGTGCGTCCGGGACAGGGAGGCTACACCTTC

length: 19
J: TRBJ2-3
size: NA
D: TRBD2
V: TRBV4-1
CDR3: CASSRNPPGLAAGTDTQYF
DNA: TGCGCCAGCAGCCGAAACCCTCCGGGACTAGCGGCTGGCACAGATACGCAGTATTTT

length: 15
J: TRBJ1-6
size: once
D: NA
V: TRBV7-2
CDR3: CASSPAGVDNSPLHF
DNA: TGTGCCAGCAGCCCCGCGGGGGTGGATAATTCACCCCTCCACTTT

length: 18
J: TRBJ2-4
size: NA
D: NA
V: TRBV3-1/TRBV3-2
CDR3: CASSHPSDYFIAKNIQYF
DNA: TGTGCCAGCAGCCATCCTTCGGACTATTTTATAGCCAAAAACATTCAGTACTTC

length: 14
J: TRBJ2-7
size: NA
D: TRBD2
V: TRBV29-1
CDR3: CSVRWREGSHEQYF
DNA: TGCAGCGTTCGATGGAGGGAGGGCAGTCACGAGCAGTACTTC

length: 15
J: TRBJ1-2
size: few
D: TRBD1
V: TRBV19
CDR3: CASSWTGGDMYGYTF
DNA: TGTGCCAGTAGTTGGACAGGGGGCGATATGTATGGCTACACCTTC

length: 15
J: TRBJ2-3
size: NA
D: TRBD2
V: TRBV7-9
CDR3: CASSLGGTRDDTQYF
DNA: TGTGCCAGCAGCTTAGGAGGGACTAGGGACGATACGCAGTATTTT

length: 15
J: TRBJ2-2
size: NA
D: NA
V: TRBV5-1
CDR3: CASTLGSGDTGELFF
DNA: TGCGCCAGCACCCTTGGGTCGGGGGACACCGGGGAGCTGTTTTTT

length: 13
J: TRBJ2-7
size: NA
D: NA
V: TRBV27
CDR3: CASSFAETTAQYF
DNA: TGTGCCAGCAGTTTCGCAGAAACTACGGCGCAGTACTTC

length: 14
J: TRBJ1-1
size: NA
D: NA
V: TRBV7-2
CDR3: CASSSRTSVTEAFF
DNA: TGTGCCAGCAGCTCCCGGACATCTGTCACTGAAGCTTTCTTT

length: 16
J: TRBJ2-3
size: NA
D: TRBD2
V: TRBV5-4
CDR3: CASSLRTSGDTDTQYF
DNA: TGTGCCAGCAGCTTGCGGACTAGCGGGGACACAGATACGCAGTATTTT

length: 17
J: TRBJ2-1
size: once
D: TRBD2
V: TRBV5-1
CDR3: CASSFGLAGSGHNEQFF
DNA: TGCGCCAGCAGCTTCGGACTAGCGGGATCGGGACACAATGAGCAGTTCTTC

length: 15
J: TRBJ1-6
size: NA
D: NA
V: TRBV28
CDR3: CASCNAGTWVSPLHF
DNA: TGTGCCAGCTGCAATGCCGGGACTTGGGTTTCACCCCTCCACTTT

length: 16
J: TRBJ2-1
size: few
D: NA
V: TRBV7-9
CDR3: CASSSILKSSYNEQFF
DNA: TGTGCCAGCAGCTCGATACTAAAGAGCTCCTACAATGAGCAGTTCTTC

length: 14
J: TRBJ1-2
size: NA
D: NA
V: TRBV6-1
CDR3: CASSEPPGGYGYTF
DNA: TGTGCCAGCAGTGAGCCCCCGGGTGGCTATGGCTACACCTTC

length: 13
J: TRBJ1-1
size: once
D: NA
V: TRBV29-1
CDR3: CSPPAGRRTEAFF
DNA: TGCAGCCCGCCGGCGGGTCGAAGGACTGAAGCTTTCTTT

length: 16
J: TRBJ2-1
size: NA
D: TRBD2
V: TRBV7-2
CDR3: CASSLELAGGVGEQFF
DNA: TGTGCCAGCAGCTTAGAACTAGCGGGAGGCGTTGGTGAGCAGTTCTTC

length: 15
J: TRBJ1-1
size: NA
D: TRBD1
V: TRBV7-8
CDR3: CATVGTGRFNTEAFF
DNA: TGTGCCACCGTCGGGACAGGGAGGTTTAACACTGAAGCTTTCTTT

length: 17
J: TRBJ2-1
size: NA
D: NA
V: TRBV7-6
CDR3: CASSLASTNRDSREQFF
DNA: TGTGCCAGCAGCTTAGCAAGTACCAATCGGGACTCTCGGGAGCAGTTCTTC

length: 14
J: TRBJ1-6
size: NA
D: NA
V: TRBV2
CDR3: CASSGLGADSPLHF
DNA: TGTGCCAGCAGTGGTCTGGGGGCGGATTCACCCCTCCACTTT

length: 14
J: TRBJ1-4
size: NA
D: TRBD1
V: TRBV7-2
CDR3: CASSQDRGNEKLFF
DNA: TGTGCCAGCAGCCAAGACAGGGGAAATGAAAAACTGTTTTTT

length: 13
J: TRBJ1-5
size: NA
D: TRBD1
V: TRBV12-3/TRBV12-4
CDR3: CASSSDRNQPQHF
DNA: TGTGCCAGCAGTTCGGACAGGAATCAGCCCCAGCATTTT

length: 14
J: TRBJ2-2
size: few
D: NA
V: TRBV7-2
CDR3: CASSFGGAGGELFF
DNA: TGTGCCAGCAGCTTTGGGGGGGCTGGCGGGGAGCTGTTTTTT

length: 15
J: TRBJ2-2
size: NA
D: TRBD1
V: TRBV5-4
CDR3: CASSRQGRNTGELFF
DNA: TGTGCCAGCAGCCGACAGGGGCGAAACACCGGGGAGCTGTTTTTT

length: 15
J: TRBJ2-7
size: NA
D: TRBD1
V: TRBV5-4
CDR3: CASSSGTGVNYEQYF
DNA: TGTGCCAGCAGCTCAGGGACAGGGGTAAACTACGAGCAGTACTTC

length: 14
J: TRBJ1-2
size: few
D: TRBD1
V: TRBV7-2
CDR3: CASSLRDSYYGYTF
DNA: TGTGCCAGCAGCTTACGGGACAGCTACTATGGCTACACCTTC

length: 15
J: TRBJ2-1
size: NA
D: TRBD2
V: TRBV18
CDR3: CASSELAGGLNEQFF
DNA: TGTGCCAGCTCGGAACTAGCGGGGGGGCTCAATGAGCAGTTCTTC

length: 14
J: TRBJ1-5
size: NA
D: TRBD1
V: TRBV5-5
CDR3: CASSPGQGGQPQHF
DNA: TGTGCCAGCAGCCCAGGACAGGGAGGACAGCCCCAGCATTTT

length: 15
J: TRBJ1-1
size: NA
D: TRBD1
V: TRBV28
CDR3: CASMGRGQQNTEAFF
DNA: TGTGCCAGCATGGGCCGGGGACAGCAGAACACTGAAGCTTTCTTT

length: 14
J: TRBJ2-2
size: NA
D: NA
V: TRBV29-1
CDR3: CSVVGTLNTGELFF
DNA: TGCAGCGTTGTGGGGACATTGAACACCGGGGAGCTGTTTTTT

length: 13
J: TRBJ2-5
size: once
D: TRBD1
V: TRBV7-3
CDR3: CASSGDREETQYF
DNA: TGTGCCAGCAGCGGAGACAGGGAAGAGACCCAGTACTTC

length: 14
J: TRBJ1-2
size: NA
D: TRBD1
V: TRBV2
CDR3: CASSDFRGRGGYTF
DNA: TGTGCCAGCAGTGATTTCAGGGGGCGAGGTGGCTACACCTTC

length: 13
J: TRBJ1-3
size: NA
D: NA
V: TRBV9
CDR3: CASRGSSGNTIYF
DNA: TGTGCCAGCAGGGGCAGCTCTGGAAACACCATATATTTT

length: 18
J: TRBJ2-7
size: NA
D: TRBD2
V: TRBV18
CDR3: CASSPISGLAGTRNEQYF
DNA: TGTGCCAGCTCACCAATTTCCGGACTAGCGGGAACCCGAAACGAGCAGTACTTC

length: 13
J: TRBJ2-1
size: NA
D: TRBD2
V: TRBV19
CDR3: CASSSERGGEQFF
DNA: TGTGCCAGTAGTTCTGAGCGGGGGGGTGAGCAGTTCTTC

length: 15
J: TRBJ2-1
size: NA
D: NA
V: TRBV18
CDR3: CASSTGTPAYNEQFF
DNA: TGTGCCAGCTCAACCGGGACTCCGGCCTACAATGAGCAGTTCTTC

length: 13
J: TRBJ1-1
size: NA
D: NA
V: TRBV4-1
CDR3: CASSQETGQEAFF
DNA: TGCGCCAGCAGCCAAGAAACAGGGCAAGAAGCTTTCTTT

length: 14
J: TRBJ2-2
size: NA
D: NA
V: TRBV6-5
CDR3: CASSSAEVMGELFF
DNA: TGTGCCAGCAGTTCCGCCGAGGTTATGGGGGAGCTGTTTTTT

length: 15
J: TRBJ1-2
size: NA
D: NA
V: TRBV5-4
CDR3: CASSLSTTFSGGYTF
DNA: TGTGCCAGCAGCTTGAGTACCACCTTTTCGGGAGGCTACACCTTC

length: 14
J: TRBJ2-2
size: few
D: TRBD2
V: TRBV7-2
CDR3: CASSLLAGTGELFF
DNA: TGTGCCAGCAGCTTACTAGCGGGAACCGGGGAGCTGTTTTTT

length: 15
J: TRBJ1-4
size: NA
D: NA
V: TRBV6-6
CDR3: CASSDRGREGEKLFF
DNA: TGTGCCAGCAGTGACCGTGGCAGGGAGGGTGAAAAACTGTTTTTT

length: 13
J: TRBJ2-4
size: NA
D: NA
V: TRBV7-2
CDR3: CASSSGTGGLQYF
DNA: TGTGCCAGCAGCTCCGGGACCGGGGGGCTTCAGTACTTC

length: 17
J: TRBJ2-2
size: once
D: NA
V: TRBV10-3
CDR3: CAIMGTYRDGQTGELFF
DNA: TGTGCCATCATGGGGACTTACCGGGACGGTCAAACCGGGGAGCTGTTTTTT

length: 15
J: TRBJ2-3
size: NA
D: NA
V: TRBV11-3
CDR3: CASSPGAVRQDTQYF
DNA: TGTGCCAGCAGCCCAGGGGCCGTCAGACAAGATACGCAGTATTTT

length: 16
J: TRBJ1-1
size: NA
D: NA
V: TRBV7-9
CDR3: CASSPDRDTKNTEAFF
DNA: TGTGCCAGCAGCCCGGACCGGGACACAAAGAACACTGAAGCTTTCTTT

length: 13
J: TRBJ1-2
size: NA
D: NA
V: TRBV3-1/TRBV3-2
CDR3: CASSQGGPYGYTF
DNA: TGTGCCAGCAGCCAAGGGGGGCCTTATGGCTACACCTTC

length: 14
J: TRBJ1-3
size: NA
D: NA
V: TRBV5-4
CDR3: CASRSDIAGNTIYF
DNA: TGTGCCAGCAGGTCGGACATAGCTGGAAACACCATATATTTT

length: 15
J: TRBJ2-7
size: NA
D: TRBD1
V: TRBV5-5
CDR3: CASSLGTGGTYEQYF
DNA: TGTGCCAGCAGCTTGGGGACAGGGGGTACCTACGAGCAGTACTTC

length: 14
J: TRBJ1-1
size: NA
D: TRBD1
V: TRBV2
CDR3: CASSRTGLYTEAFF
DNA: TGTGCCAGCAGTAGGACAGGGCTTTACACTGAAGCTTTCTTT

length: 17
J: TRBJ1-2
size: NA
D: NA
V: TRBV28
CDR3: CASTLTGPGSAYYGYTF
DNA: TGTGCCAGCACCCTGACAGGACCCGGATCGGCTTACTATGGCTACACCTTC

length: 18
J: TRBJ2-3
size: NA
D: TRBD2
V: TRBV5-1
CDR3: CASSSRGWASGSTDTQYF
DNA: TGCGCCAGCAGCTCCCGGGGGTGGGCTAGCGGTTCCACAGATACGCAGTATTTT

length: 15
J: TRBJ2-1
size: NA
D: TRBD1
V: TRBV5-4
CDR3: CASSPGTESYNEQFF
DNA: TGTGCCAGCAGCCCCGGGACAGAGTCCTACAATGAGCAGTTCTTC